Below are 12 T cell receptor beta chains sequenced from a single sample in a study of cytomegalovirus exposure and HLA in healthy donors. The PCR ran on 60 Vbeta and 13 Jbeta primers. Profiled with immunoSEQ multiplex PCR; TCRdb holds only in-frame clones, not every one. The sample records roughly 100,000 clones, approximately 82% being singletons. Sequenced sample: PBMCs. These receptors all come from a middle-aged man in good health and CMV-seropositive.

CDR3 in amino acids: CASSFSRTALGEQYF. As DNA, the CDR3 is TGTGCCAGCAGTTTTTCCCGGACTGCCCTGGGCGAGCAGTACTTC. The J gene is TRBJ2-7, the V gene TRBV28; maybe TRBD2 (5 bases). There are 15 residues in the CDR3. The germline gives CDR1 MDHEN, CDR2 SYDVKM. The ends were cut back, 3 bases at V and 6 bases at J, with 18 bases in the middle.

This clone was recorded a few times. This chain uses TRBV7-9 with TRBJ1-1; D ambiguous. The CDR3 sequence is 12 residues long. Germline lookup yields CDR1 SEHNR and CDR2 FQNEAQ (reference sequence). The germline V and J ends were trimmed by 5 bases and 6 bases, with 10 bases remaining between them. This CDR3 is CASSLVFAEAFF. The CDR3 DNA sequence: TGTGCCAGCAGCCTTGTTTTCGCTGAAGCTTTCTTT.

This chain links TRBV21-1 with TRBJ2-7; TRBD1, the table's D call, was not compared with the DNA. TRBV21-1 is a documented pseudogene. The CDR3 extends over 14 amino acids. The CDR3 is CASSKEDKVHEQYF. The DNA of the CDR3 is TGTGCCAGCAGCAAAGAAGACAAGGTCCACGAGCAGTACTTC.

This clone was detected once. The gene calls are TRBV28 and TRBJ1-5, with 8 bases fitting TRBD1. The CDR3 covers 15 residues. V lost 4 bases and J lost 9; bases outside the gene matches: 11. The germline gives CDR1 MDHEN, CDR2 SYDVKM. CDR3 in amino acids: CASSSYGQGMPPQHF. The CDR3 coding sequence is TGTGCCAGCAGTTCATACGGACAGGGTATGCCGCCCCAGCATTTT.

CDR3 in amino acids: CASSSFSGQGDYGYTF. The DNA for the CDR3 is TGTGCCAGCAGCTCCTTCTCCGGACAGGGGGACTATGGCTACACCTTC. The V and J genes are TRBV11-3 and TRBJ1-2; 10 nucleotides agree with TRBD1. CDR1 and CDR2 (germline): SGHNT, YENEEA. V gave up 4 bases and J gave up 3 bases; unmatched junction bases: 8. The CDR3 length is 16 residues.

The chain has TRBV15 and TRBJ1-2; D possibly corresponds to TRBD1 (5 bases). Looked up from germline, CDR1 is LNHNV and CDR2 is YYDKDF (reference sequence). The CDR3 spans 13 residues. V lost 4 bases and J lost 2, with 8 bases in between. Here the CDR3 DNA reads TGTGCCACCAGCACCCCAGGGAACTATGGCTACACCTTC. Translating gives CATSTPGNYGYTF.

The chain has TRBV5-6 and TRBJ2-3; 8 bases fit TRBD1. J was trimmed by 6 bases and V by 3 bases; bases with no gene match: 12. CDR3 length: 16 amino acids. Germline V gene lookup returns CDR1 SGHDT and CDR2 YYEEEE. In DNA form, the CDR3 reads TGTGCCAGCAGCTCTTTGGGGGCAGGGGGCGCGGATACGCAGTATTTT. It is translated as CASSSLGAGGADTQYF.

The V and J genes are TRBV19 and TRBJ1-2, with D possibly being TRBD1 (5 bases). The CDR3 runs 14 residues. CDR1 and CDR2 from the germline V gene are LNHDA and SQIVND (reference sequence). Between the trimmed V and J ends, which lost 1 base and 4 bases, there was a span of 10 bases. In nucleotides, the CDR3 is TGTGCCAGTAGTATAGCTGGGAGGGGCTATGGCTACACCTTC. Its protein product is CASSIAGRGYGYTF.

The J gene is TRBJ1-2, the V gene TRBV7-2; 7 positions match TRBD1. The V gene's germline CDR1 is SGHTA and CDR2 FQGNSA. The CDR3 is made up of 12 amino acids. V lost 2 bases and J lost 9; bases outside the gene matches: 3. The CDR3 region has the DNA TGTGCCAGCAGCTTACAACAGGGGCGCTACACCTTC. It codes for CASSLQQGRYTF.

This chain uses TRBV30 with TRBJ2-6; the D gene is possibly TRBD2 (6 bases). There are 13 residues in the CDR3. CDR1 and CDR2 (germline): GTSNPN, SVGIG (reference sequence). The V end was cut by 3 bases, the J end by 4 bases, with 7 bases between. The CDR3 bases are TGTGCCTGGAGGGGACTGGGGGCCAACGTCCTGACTTTC. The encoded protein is CAWRGLGANVLTF.

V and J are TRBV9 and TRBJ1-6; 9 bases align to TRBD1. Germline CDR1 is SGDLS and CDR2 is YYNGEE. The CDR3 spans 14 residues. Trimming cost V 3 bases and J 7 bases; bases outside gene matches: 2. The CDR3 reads CASSGGTGNSPLHF. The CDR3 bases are TGTGCCAGCAGCGGGGGGACAGGGAATTCACCCCTCCACTTT.

The CDR3 nucleotides read TGTGCCAGCAGCTTATATAGTTATGGCTACACCTTC. As protein: CASSLYSYGYTF. The rearrangement links TRBV11-3 to TRBJ1-2; D call uncertain. V lost 2 bases, J lost 5 bases, and 6 bases lay in between. Looked up from germline, CDR1 is SGHNT and CDR2 is YENEEA. CDR3 length equals 12 residues.